This TCR beta chain was found in a study of T cell responses to AZD1222 COVID-19 vaccine. For the study at large: Second-dose groups at about 4 or about 12 weeks were pooled. Study results and caveats: There were repertoire samples only from the period after the peak T cell response. It should be noted that donors were predominantly white British and more often female, and clonal diversity was possibly underestimated. Nearly half of unique spike-specific TCRs reportedly avoided B.1.351 and B.1.1.7 mutated regions.

The table came from immunoSEQ multiplex PCR; TCRdb's copy has only in-frame clones and leaves some out. The data hold 95,000 to 110,000 clones, with roughly 93% observed a single time. By share, this clone ranks as medium-sized (0.01 to 0.1%). Its specificity is not known. The CDR3 spans 14 residues. With 1 base removed from V and 4 bases from J, the gap between germline ends came to 10 bases. Looked up from germline, CDR1 is SGHDN and CDR2 is FVKESK. This specimen consisted of peripheral blood, obtained on day 0 of AZD1222 vaccination. V usage is TRBV14 and J usage is TRBJ1-1; D uncertain. The TCR sequence derives from an adult in good health. The DNA of the CDR3 is TGTGCCAGCAGCCAAGGGGTCACGGGCACTGAAGCTTTCTTT. Translating gives CASSQGVTGTEAFF.